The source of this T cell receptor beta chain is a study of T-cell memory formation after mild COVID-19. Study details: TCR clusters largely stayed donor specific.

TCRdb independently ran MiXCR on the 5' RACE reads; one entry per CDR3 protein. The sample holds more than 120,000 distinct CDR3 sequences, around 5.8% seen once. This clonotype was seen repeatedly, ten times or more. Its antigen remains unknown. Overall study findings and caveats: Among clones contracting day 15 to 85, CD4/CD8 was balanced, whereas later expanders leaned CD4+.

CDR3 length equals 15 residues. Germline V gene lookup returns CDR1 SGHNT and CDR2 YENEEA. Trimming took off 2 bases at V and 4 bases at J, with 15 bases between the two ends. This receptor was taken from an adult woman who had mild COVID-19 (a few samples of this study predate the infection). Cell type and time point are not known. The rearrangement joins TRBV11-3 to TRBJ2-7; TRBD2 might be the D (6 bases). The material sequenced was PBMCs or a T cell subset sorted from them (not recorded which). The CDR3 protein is CASSLFGAGRYEQYF. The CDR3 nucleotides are TGTGCCAGCAGCTTATTTGGGGCGGGACGGTACGAGCAGTACTTC. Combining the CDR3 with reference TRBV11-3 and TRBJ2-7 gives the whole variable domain EAGVVQSPRYKIIEKKQPVAFWCNPISGHNTLYWYLQNLGQGPELLIRYENEEAVDDSQLPKDRFSAERLKGVDSTLKIQPAELGDSAVYLCASSLFGAGRYEQYFGPGTRLTVT.